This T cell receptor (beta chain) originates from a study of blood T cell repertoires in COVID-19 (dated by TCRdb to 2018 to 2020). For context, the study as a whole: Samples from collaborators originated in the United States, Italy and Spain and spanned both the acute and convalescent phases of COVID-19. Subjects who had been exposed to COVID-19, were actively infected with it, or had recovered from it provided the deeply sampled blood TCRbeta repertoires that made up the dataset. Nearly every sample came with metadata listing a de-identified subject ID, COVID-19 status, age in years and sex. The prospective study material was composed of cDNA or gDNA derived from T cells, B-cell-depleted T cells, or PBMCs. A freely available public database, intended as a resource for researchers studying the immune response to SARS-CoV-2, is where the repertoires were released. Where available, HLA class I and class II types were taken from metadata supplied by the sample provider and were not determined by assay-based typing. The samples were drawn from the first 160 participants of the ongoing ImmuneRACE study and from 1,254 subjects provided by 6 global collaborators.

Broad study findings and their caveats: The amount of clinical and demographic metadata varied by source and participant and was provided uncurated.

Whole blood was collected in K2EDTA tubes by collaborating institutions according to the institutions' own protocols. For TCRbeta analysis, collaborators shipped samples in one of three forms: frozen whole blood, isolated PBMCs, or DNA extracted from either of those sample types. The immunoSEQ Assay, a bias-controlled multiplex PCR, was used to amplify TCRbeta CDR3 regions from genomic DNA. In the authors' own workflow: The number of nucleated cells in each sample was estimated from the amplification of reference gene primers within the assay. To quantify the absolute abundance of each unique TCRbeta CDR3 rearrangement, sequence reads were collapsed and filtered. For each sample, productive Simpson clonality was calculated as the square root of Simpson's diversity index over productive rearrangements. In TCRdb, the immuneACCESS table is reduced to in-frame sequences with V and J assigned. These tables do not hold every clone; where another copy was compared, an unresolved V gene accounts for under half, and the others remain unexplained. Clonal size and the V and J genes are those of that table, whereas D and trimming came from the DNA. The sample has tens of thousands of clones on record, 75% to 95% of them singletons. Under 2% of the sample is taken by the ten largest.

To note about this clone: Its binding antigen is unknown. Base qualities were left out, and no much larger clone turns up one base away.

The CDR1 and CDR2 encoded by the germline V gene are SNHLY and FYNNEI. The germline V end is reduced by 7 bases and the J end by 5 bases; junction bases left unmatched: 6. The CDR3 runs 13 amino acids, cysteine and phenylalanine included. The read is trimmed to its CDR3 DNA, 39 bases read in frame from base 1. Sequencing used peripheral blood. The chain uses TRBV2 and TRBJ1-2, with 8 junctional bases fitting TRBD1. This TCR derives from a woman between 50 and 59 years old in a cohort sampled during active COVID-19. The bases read TGTGCCAGCAATGTGGACAGGGATTATGGCTACACCTTC. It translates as CASNVDRDYGYTF. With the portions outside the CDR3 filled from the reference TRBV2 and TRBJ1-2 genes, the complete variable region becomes EPEVTQTPSHQVTQMGQEVILRCVPISNHLYFYWYRQILGQKVEFLVSFYNNEISEKSEIFDDQFSVERPDGSNFTLKIRSTKLEDSAMYFCASNVDRDYGYTFGSGTRLTVV.